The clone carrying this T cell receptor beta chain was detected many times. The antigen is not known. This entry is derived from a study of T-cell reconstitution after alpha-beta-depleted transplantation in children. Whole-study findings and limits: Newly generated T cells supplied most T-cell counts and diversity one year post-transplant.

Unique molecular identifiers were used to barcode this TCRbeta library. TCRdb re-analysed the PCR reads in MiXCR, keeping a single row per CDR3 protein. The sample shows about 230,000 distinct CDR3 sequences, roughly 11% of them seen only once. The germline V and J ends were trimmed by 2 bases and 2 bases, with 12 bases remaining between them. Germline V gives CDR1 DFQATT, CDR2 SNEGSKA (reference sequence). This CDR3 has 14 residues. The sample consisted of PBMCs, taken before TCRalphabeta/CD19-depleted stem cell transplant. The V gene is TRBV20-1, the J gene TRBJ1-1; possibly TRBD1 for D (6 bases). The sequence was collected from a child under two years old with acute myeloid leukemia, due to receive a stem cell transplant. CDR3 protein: CSARPPGHNTEAFF. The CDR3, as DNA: TGCAGTGCTAGACCTCCGGGACACAACACTGAAGCTTTCTTT.